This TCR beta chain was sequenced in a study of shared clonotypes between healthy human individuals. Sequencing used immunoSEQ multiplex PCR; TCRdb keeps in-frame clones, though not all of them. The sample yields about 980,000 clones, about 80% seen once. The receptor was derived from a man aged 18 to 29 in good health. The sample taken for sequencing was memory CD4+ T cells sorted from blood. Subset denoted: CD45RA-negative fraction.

Here the CDR3 reads CASSPRGSNGYTF. For the CDR3, the DNA is TGTGCCAGTAGCCCGAGGGGGAGCAATGGCTACACCTTC. The chain links TRBV19 to TRBJ1-2, with TRBD1 as a possible D gene (6 bases). Trimming removed 6 bases at V and 6 bases at J, with 14 bases between. Germline V lookup: CDR1 LNHDA, CDR2 SQIVND (reference sequence). The CDR3 totals 13 residues. Together with reference TRBV19 and TRBJ1-2, the CDR3 gives the full variable domain: DGGITQSPKYLFRKEGQNVTLSCEQNLNHDAMYWYRQDPGQGLRLIYYSQIVNDFQKGDIAEGYSVSREKKESFPLTVTSAQKNPTAFYLCASSPRGSNGYTFGSGTRLTVV.